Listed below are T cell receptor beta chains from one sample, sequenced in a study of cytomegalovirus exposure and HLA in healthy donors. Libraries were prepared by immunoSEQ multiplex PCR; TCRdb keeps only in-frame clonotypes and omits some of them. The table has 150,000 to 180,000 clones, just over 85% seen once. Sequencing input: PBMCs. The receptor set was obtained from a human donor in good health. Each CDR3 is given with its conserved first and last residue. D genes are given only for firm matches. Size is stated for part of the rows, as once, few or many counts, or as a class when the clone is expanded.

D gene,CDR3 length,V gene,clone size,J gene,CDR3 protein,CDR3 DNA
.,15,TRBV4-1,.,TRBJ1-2,CASSQERGINYGYTF,TGCGCCAGCAGCCAAGAACGGGGGATCAACTATGGCTACACCTTC
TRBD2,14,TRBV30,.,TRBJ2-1,CAWSLASGTNEQFF,TGTGCCTGGAGTTTAGCTAGCGGGACAAATGAGCAGTTCTTC
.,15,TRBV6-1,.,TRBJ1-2,CASSEQRFGGNGYTF,TGTGCCAGCAGTGAACAGCGTTTCGGCGGAAATGGCTACACCTTC
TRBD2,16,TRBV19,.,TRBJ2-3,CASSQGLAGTTDTQYF,TGTGCCAGTAGCCAAGGACTAGCGGGCACTACAGATACGCAGTATTTT
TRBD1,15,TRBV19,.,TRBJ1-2,CASRPGQKIFYGYTF,TGTGCCAGTAGACCGGGACAGAAAATTTTCTATGGCTACACCTTC
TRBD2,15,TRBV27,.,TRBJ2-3,CASSQTSGPGDTQYF,TGTGCCAGCAGTCAAACTAGCGGGCCTGGGGATACGCAGTATTTT
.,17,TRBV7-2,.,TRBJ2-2,CASSPHPQGLLSGELFF,TGTGCCAGCAGCCCTCATCCCCAGGGTTTACTTTCGGGGGAGCTGTTTTTT
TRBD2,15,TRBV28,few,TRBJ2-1,CASRALAGVHNEQFF,TGTGCCAGCAGGGCACTAGCGGGAGTACACAATGAGCAGTTCTTC
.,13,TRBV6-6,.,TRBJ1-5,CASSLEQQYPQHF,TGTGCCAGCAGTTTGGAACAACAGTATCCCCAGCATTTT
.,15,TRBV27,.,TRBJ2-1,CASSFQGPVDNEQFF,TGTGCCAGCAGTTTCCAGGGTCCCGTTGACAATGAGCAGTTCTTC
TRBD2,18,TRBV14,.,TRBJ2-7,CASSQDWTSGGQIYEQYF,TGTGCCAGCAGCCAAGACTGGACTAGCGGGGGTCAAATTTACGAGCAGTACTTC
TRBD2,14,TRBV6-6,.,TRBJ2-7,CASSSISGSYEQYF,TGTGCCAGCAGTTCGATCAGCGGGAGCTACGAGCAGTACTTC
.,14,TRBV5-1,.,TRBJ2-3,CASSLPSGTDTQYF,TGCGCCAGCAGCTTGCCTAGCGGCACAGATACGCAGTATTTT
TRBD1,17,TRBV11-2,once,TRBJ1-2,CASSLSGTGVANYGYTF,TGTGCCAGCAGCTTATCCGGGACAGGGGTGGCGAACTATGGCTACACCTTC
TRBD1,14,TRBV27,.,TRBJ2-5,CASSLDRAQETQYF,TGTGCCAGCAGCTTGGACAGGGCTCAAGAGACCCAGTACTTC
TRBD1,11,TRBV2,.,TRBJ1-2,CATAGGAGYTF,TGTGCCACCGCAGGGGGCGCTGGCTACACCTTC
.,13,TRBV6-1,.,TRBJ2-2,CASSPQDTGELFF,TGTGCCAGCAGCCCCCAGGACACCGGGGAGCTGTTTTTT